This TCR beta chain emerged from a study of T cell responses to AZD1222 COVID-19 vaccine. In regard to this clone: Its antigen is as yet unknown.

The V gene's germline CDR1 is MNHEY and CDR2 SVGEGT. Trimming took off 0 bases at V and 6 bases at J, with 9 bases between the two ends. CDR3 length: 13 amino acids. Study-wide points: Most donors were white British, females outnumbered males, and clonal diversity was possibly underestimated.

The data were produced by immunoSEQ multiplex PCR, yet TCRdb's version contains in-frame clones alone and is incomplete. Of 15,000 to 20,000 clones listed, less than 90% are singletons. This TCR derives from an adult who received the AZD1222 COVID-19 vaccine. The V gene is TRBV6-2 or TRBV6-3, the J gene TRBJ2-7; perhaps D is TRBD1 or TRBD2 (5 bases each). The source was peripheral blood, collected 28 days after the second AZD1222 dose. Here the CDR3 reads CASSYSLGTEQYF. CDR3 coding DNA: TGTGCCAGCAGTTACTCGTTAGGGACCGAGCAGTACTTC.